This T cell receptor beta chain was sequenced in a study of cytomegalovirus exposure and HLA in healthy donors. Between the trimmed V and J ends, which lost 6 bases and 0 bases, there was a span of 12 bases. Germline assignment: CDR1 MNHNY and CDR2 SVGAGI (reference sequence). This CDR3 has 14 amino acids. The PCR had 60 Vbeta and 13 Jbeta primers. The data were produced by immunoSEQ multiplex PCR, yet TCRdb's version contains in-frame clones alone and is incomplete. This sample has 110,000 to 150,000 clones, with 75% to 90% found just once. Source material: PBMCs. J is TRBJ2-7 and V is TRBV6-6, with D possibly matching TRBD1 (5 bases). The sequence was collected from a female donor in good health and CMV-seronegative. The CDR3 spells CASSLQVRSYEQYF. The CDR3, as DNA: TGTGCCAGCAGCCTACAGGTACGCTCCTACGAGCAGTACTTC.